The 25 T cell receptor beta chains presented below share a single source sample, sequenced in a study of OX40 agonist ivuxolimab in advanced cancers. Sequencing was performed with immunoSEQ multiplex PCR; in TCRdb, only in-frame clones are kept and a portion is missing. The sample carries 90,000 to 120,000 clones, around 93% recorded once. Sequenced material: CD4+ or CD8+ T cells sorted from blood, taken in a trial of the OX40 agonist ivuxolimab. The receptors here all came from an adult with an advanced solid tumor such as melanoma, head and neck, liver or kidney cancer.

DNA for the CDR3: TGTGCCATCGAGGACAGTCTTAGCACAGATACGCAGTATTTT. This encodes CAIEDSLSTDTQYF. The chain couples TRBV10-3 to TRBJ2-3; D possibly corresponds to TRBD1 (6 bases). CDR1 and CDR2 from the germline V gene are ENHRY and SYGVKD. V lost 8 bases, J lost 0 bases, and 12 bases lay in between. The CDR3 length is 14 residues.

This clone came up a few times. The chain joins TRBV2 to TRBJ2-2; possibly TRBD2 for D (6 bases). With 4 bases removed from V and 4 bases from J, the gap between germline ends came to 28 bases. CDR3 size: 20 residues. Germline loops: CDR1 SNHLY, CDR2 FYNNEI. The CDR3 reads CASSVRNGTRSFVFTGELFF. The CDR3 region has the DNA TGTGCCAGCAGTGTTCGTAACGGGACTCGATCTTTTGTGTTCACCGGGGAGCTGTTTTTT.

CDR3 sequence reads: CASSIYATSGRAHNEQFF. In DNA, the CDR3 is TGTGCCAGTAGTATCTATGCCACTAGCGGGAGGGCCCACAATGAGCAGTTCTTC. This chain links TRBV19 with TRBJ2-1, with 13 bases identical to TRBD2. Germline CDR1 and CDR2: LNHDA and SQIVND (reference sequence). CDR3 length: 18 amino acids. The ends lost 3 bases at V and 5 bases at J; junction bases unmatched: 10.

The chain combines TRBV2 with TRBJ1-2, with 10 bases identical to TRBD1. Germline values: CDR1 SNHLY, CDR2 FYNNEI. V dropped 7 bases and J dropped 3; count of bases not matched to a gene: 8. This CDR3 is 15 amino acids long. CDR3 in DNA: TGTGCCAGCATACCGGGACAGGGGATATACTATGGCTACACCTTC. Amino acids: CASIPGQGIYYGYTF.

The genes are TRBV9 and TRBJ2-3; 7 bases align to TRBD1. Losses at the gene ends were 4 bases for V and 1 base for J; bases not matched to a gene: 6. Germline CDR1 is SGDLS and CDR2 is YYNGEE. This CDR3 has 15 residues. The CDR3 DNA is TGTGCCAGCAGCCGGGACAGCCGGGGCACAGATACGCAGTATTTT. It yields the protein CASSRDSRGTDTQYF.

This chain joins TRBV27 and TRBJ2-7; 10 positions match TRBD1. CDR1 is MNHEY and CDR2 is SMNVEV in the germline V gene (reference sequence). The CDR3 length is 15 residues. With V trimmed by 3 bases and J by 4 bases, 6 bases remained unmatched. The CDR3 region has the DNA TGTGCCAGCAGTTTCAGACAGGGGGCCTTTTACGAGCAGTACTTC. Translation gives CASSFRQGAFYEQYF.

The chain recombines TRBV9 with TRBJ2-7, with 7 bases fitting TRBD2. V shed 2 bases and J 2 bases; nucleotides not matched to a gene: 4. The CDR3 runs 14 residues. CDR1 is SGDLS, CDR2 YYNGEE, per germline. The CDR3 spells CASSVRAGPYEQYF. CDR3 nucleotides: TGTGCCAGCAGCGTCCGAGCGGGACCCTACGAGCAGTACTTC.

The CDR3 here is CASSLLEDLSYEQYF. CDR3 nucleotide sequence: TGTGCCAGCAGCTTATTGGAAGACCTCTCCTACGAGCAGTACTTC. The V gene is TRBV11-2, the J gene TRBJ2-7, with unresolved D. CDR3 length equals 15 residues. Trimming shortened V by 2 bases and J by 0 bases, and 11 bases separated the two germline ends. The germline gives CDR1 SGHAT, CDR2 FQNNGV. Full variable domain (remainder filled in from reference TRBV11-2 and TRBJ2-7): EAGVAQSPRYKIIEKRQSVAFWCNPISGHATLYWYQQILGQGPKLLIQFQNNGVVDDSQLPKDRFSAERLKGVDSTLKIQPAKLEDSAVYLCASSLLEDLSYEQYFGPGTRLTVT.

The chain is built from TRBV5-1 and TRBJ2-3; tentative D call: TRBD2 (6 bases). CDR1 is SGHRS and CDR2 is YFSETQ in the germline V gene. The CDR3 is made up of 14 amino acids. Trimming stripped 2 bases from V and 3 bases from J, with 10 bases between. In DNA form, the CDR3 reads TGCGCCAGCAGCTTCCCGGGAGTGACAGATACGCAGTATTTT. It encodes CASSFPGVTDTQYF.

This clone was observed once. This chain uses TRBV4-1 with TRBJ2-4; the D gene is possibly TRBD2 (6 bases). V was shortened by 8 bases and J by 4 bases, with 15 bases between the two germline ends. CDR1 and CDR2 (germline): MGHRA, YSYEKL. The CDR3 is 14 residues long. The CDR3 DNA reads as TGCGCCAGCGGAGGGACGGGTAGGAAAAACATTCAGTACTTC. The encoded protein is CASGGTGRKNIQYF.

This rearrangement joins TRBV10-3 to TRBJ2-7; 8 positions match TRBD2. Trimming at V came to 2 bases and at J to 4 bases, leaving 4 bases not matched to a gene. Germline V gene lookup returns CDR1 ENHRY and CDR2 SYGVKD. The CDR3 contains 14 residues. The CDR3 spells CAISESGSEYEQYF. CDR3 bases: TGTGCCATCAGTGAGAGCGGGAGTGAGTACGAGCAGTACTTC.

The V gene is TRBV10-3, the J gene TRBJ1-1; D is unresolved. Germline CDR1 is ENHRY and CDR2 is SYGVKD. The CDR3 runs to 13 residues. The germline V and J ends were trimmed by 3 bases and 1 base, with 6 bases remaining between them. The CDR3 here is CAISDRGNTEAFF. The CDR3 DNA reads TGTGCCATCAGTGATAGAGGGAACACTGAAGCTTTCTTT.

The chain combines TRBV4-1 with TRBJ2-2; D may be TRBD2 (5 bases). The germline gives CDR1 MGHRA, CDR2 YSYEKL. The CDR3 has 16 amino acids. Between the trimmed V and J ends, which lost 0 bases and 0 bases, there was a span of 8 bases. The CDR3 is CASSQEGVANTGELFF. Here the CDR3 DNA reads TGCGCCAGCAGCCAAGAGGGAGTCGCGAACACCGGGGAGCTGTTTTTT.

This clone has more than one count but fewer than ten. This chain connects TRBV6-1 to TRBJ1-2, with D hard to call. Germline V lookup: CDR1 MNHNS, CDR2 SASEGT. The germline V and J ends were trimmed by 6 bases and 8 bases, with 7 bases remaining between them. This CDR3 region has 10 residues. CDR3 DNA sequence: TGTGCCAGCAGGGCAGACGGCTACACCTTC. The encoded protein is CASRADGYTF.

The chain joins TRBV6-5 to TRBJ2-7, with D unresolved. Germline assignment: CDR1 MNHEY and CDR2 SVGAGI. This CDR3 comprises 15 residues. V gave up 6 bases and J gave up 2 bases, with 17 bases separating them. This CDR3 reads CASRARYPVTYEQYF. CDR3 coding DNA: TGTGCCAGCAGAGCACGGTACCCGGTGACCTACGAGCAGTACTTC.

The rearrangement links TRBV27 to TRBJ2-1, with TRBD2 matching 11 bases. CDR1 and CDR2 from the germline V gene are MNHEY and SMNVEV (reference sequence). With V trimmed by 5 bases and J by 4 bases, 10 bases remained unmatched. The CDR3 sequence is 17 residues long. CDR3 nucleotide sequence: TGTGCCAGCAGTCCTACCGGGACTAGCGGCCTATACAATGAGCAGTTCTTC. Translated, it gives CASSPTGTSGLYNEQFF.

This chain joins TRBV5-1 and TRBJ2-2; a weak D match, TRBD2 (6 bases). The CDR3 extends over 15 amino acids. Germline CDR1 SGHRS, CDR2 YFSETQ. Trimming removed 6 bases at V and 6 bases at J, with 18 bases between. In DNA, the CDR3 is TGCGCCAGCACCCGAACCGGGAGTAAGGCCGGGGAGCTGTTTTTT. Protein: CASTRTGSKAGELFF.

The gene calls are TRBV5-4 and TRBJ2-6; D perhaps matches TRBD2 (6 bases). CDR3 length equals 16 residues. The V end was cut by 3 bases, the J end by 0 bases, with 10 bases between. The germline CDR1 and CDR2 sequences are SGHNT and YYREEE (reference sequence). The CDR3 sequence: CASSWAGNSGANVLTF. CDR3 DNA sequence: TGTGCCAGCAGCTGGGCGGGGAACTCTGGGGCCAACGTCCTGACTTTC.

The V and J genes are TRBV9 and TRBJ2-7, with TRBD2 matching 8 bases. CDR3 size: 16 residues. The germline CDR1 and CDR2 sequences are SGDLS and YYNGEE. V gave up 0 bases and J gave up 3 bases; unmatched junction bases: 8. The CDR3 reads CASSVGASGHYYEQYF. In nucleotides, the CDR3 is TGTGCCAGCAGCGTAGGGGCTAGCGGGCACTACTACGAGCAGTACTTC. The full variable domain, with the rest looked up from reference TRBV9 and TRBJ2-7, is DSGVTQTPKHLITATGQRVTLRCSPRSGDLSVYWYQQSLDQGLQFLIQYYNGEERAKGNILERFSAQQFPDLHSELNLSSLELGDSALYFCASSVGASGHYYEQYFGPGTRLTVT.

The CDR3: CASSDSRTPNYGYTF. CDR3 coding DNA: TGTGCCAGCAGTGACTCAAGGACCCCTAACTATGGCTACACCTTC. The rearrangement links TRBV6-1 to TRBJ1-2; D remains unclear. Germline assignment: CDR1 MNHNS and CDR2 SASEGT. V lost 3 bases and J 0 bases, leaving 11 bases between the germline ends. This CDR3 spans 15 amino acids.

The chain uses TRBV28 and TRBJ1-5; weak D call: TRBD1 (5 bases). There are 15 residues in the CDR3. Germline-derived CDR1 and CDR2 are MDHEN and SYDVKM. V was pared by 8 bases and J by 7 bases, with 21 bases between. The CDR3 is CASETYGARLQPQHF. Written as DNA, the CDR3 is TGTGCCAGCGAAACCTACGGGGCTCGATTGCAGCCCCAGCATTTT.

J is TRBJ2-7 and V is TRBV5-4; no clear D. The CDR3 loop spans 14 amino acids. The germline gives CDR1 SGHNT, CDR2 YYREEE (reference sequence). V was clipped by 4 bases and J by 3 bases, with 14 bases between them. Here the CDR3 reads CASSGGLLNYEQYF. CDR3 nucleotide sequence: TGTGCCAGCAGCGGTGGTTTGCTAAACTACGAGCAGTACTTC.

The V call is TRBV28, the J call TRBJ2-3, with TRBD1 matching 7 bases. The ends lost 6 bases at V and 6 bases at J; junction bases unmatched: 15. CDR3 length: 16 amino acids. Per germline, CDR1 MDHEN and CDR2 SYDVKM. The CDR3 region has the DNA TGTGCCAGCAGCTCCATAGGGGGCGGTAATGTGGATACGCAGTATTTT. This translates into CASSSIGGGNVDTQYF.

The J gene is TRBJ1-3, the V gene TRBV5-6; unclear D gene. The CDR3 spans 13 residues. Between the trimmed V and J ends, which lost 4 bases and 0 bases, there was a span of 5 bases. Germline V gene lookup returns CDR1 SGHDT and CDR2 YYEEEE. The CDR3 is CASSPLSGNTIYF. In DNA, the CDR3 is TGTGCCAGCAGCCCCCTCTCTGGAAACACCATATATTTT.

CDR3: CASSKRKGVVVRECYEQYF. CDR3 in DNA: TGTGCCAGCAGCAAAAGGAAAGGGGTCGTTGTGCGTGAATGCTACGAGCAGTACTTC. This sequence joins TRBV21-1 and TRBJ2-7; the D call in the table, TRBD1, was not verified against the DNA. TRBV21-1 is classified as a pseudogene. The CDR3 extends over 19 amino acids.